These 9 T cell receptor beta chains share one sample of origin, sequenced in a study of T cell repertoires in cytomegalovirus infection. From the reads, TCRdb called clonotypes with MiXCR, one entry per CDR3 protein. The data show approximately 150,000 distinct CDR3 sequences, roughly 18% seen once. Sequences were obtained from CD8+ T cells from PBMCs. These receptors were collected from a human donor in good health (CMV status not recorded). Some clones in this sample may be carry-over from other donors' samples.

The V and J genes are TRBV12-3 or TRBV12-4 and TRBJ2-1, with TRBD1 identical over 8 bases. The CDR3 loop spans 14 amino acids. V lost 7 bases and J lost 12; bases outside the gene matches: 14. The CDR3 coding sequence is TGTGCCAGCACGAAGACAGGGGACCGCCTCGGGCAGTTCTTC. As protein: CASTKTGDRLGQFF.

This clonotype turned up a few times. This sequence joins TRBV6-6 and TRBJ2-5; D is unclear. Per germline, CDR1 MNHNY and CDR2 SVGAGI (reference sequence). Trimming left V 6 bases short and J 5 bases short, with 13 bases between. The CDR3 totals 13 residues. CDR3 nucleotides: TGTGCCAGCAGCCCGGAGAGGAAGGAGACCCAGTACTTC. Translating gives CASSPERKETQYF.

This clonotype appeared a few times. The V call is TRBV7-2, the J call TRBJ1-1; D not certain. The V and J ends lost 2 bases and 0 bases respectively, with 10 bases between them. The CDR3 contains 15 residues. From germline, CDR1 is SGHTA and CDR2 FQGNSA. CDR3 bases: TGTGCCAGCAGCTTACGAGTTACATTGAACACTGAAGCTTTCTTT. Translation: CASSLRVTLNTEAFF.

This clonotype was counted a few times. The V and J genes are TRBV14 and TRBJ2-7; no reliable D call. The germline V and J ends were trimmed by 2 bases and 4 bases, with 9 bases remaining between them. This CDR3 has 13 residues. Looked up from germline, CDR1 is SGHDN and CDR2 is FVKESK. This CDR3 is CASSQRSAYEQYF. CDR3 bases: TGTGCCAGCAGCCAACGTTCCGCATACGAGCAGTACTTC.

The genes are TRBV7-9 and TRBJ1-2; D is ambiguous. Germline V CDR1 and CDR2: SEHNR, FQNEAQ (reference sequence). CDR3 length: 11 amino acids. V was clipped by 5 bases and J by 5 bases, with 6 bases between them. The CDR3 sequence is CASSMDYGYTF. As DNA, the CDR3 is TGTGCCAGCAGCATGGATTATGGCTACACCTTC.

This clonotype has only a few counts. The V call is TRBV20-1, the J call TRBJ2-7, with 9 positions matching TRBD2. This CDR3 contains 15 residues. CDR1 is DFQATT and CDR2 is SNEGSKA in the germline V gene (reference sequence). With 5 bases clipped from V and 3 bases from J, the junction kept 11 bases outside the gene matches. In DNA form, the CDR3 reads TGCAGTGCTCCAAGCCGGGTGCGGGGGGGCTACGAGCAGTACTTC. Residues: CSAPSRVRGGYEQYF.

This clonotype was seen only a few times. V usage is TRBV7-9 and J usage is TRBJ2-1; no firm D call. Germline values: CDR1 SEHNR, CDR2 FQNEAQ (reference sequence). Trimming stripped 5 bases from V and 0 bases from J, with 14 bases between. CDR3 length: 16 residues. CDR3 residues: CASSPGRTSSYNEQFF. The DNA for the CDR3 is TGTGCCAGCAGCCCCGGTCGGACGAGCTCCTACAATGAGCAGTTCTTC.

This clonotype was counted many times. V and J are TRBV28 and TRBJ1-4; TRBD1 matches at 8 bases. CDR1 is MDHEN, CDR2 SYDVKM, per germline. Losses at the gene ends were 5 bases for V and 5 bases for J; bases not matched to a gene: 4. The CDR3 runs to 14 residues. DNA for the CDR3: TGTGCCAGCAGTCACCGGACAGGGAATGAAAAACTGTTTTTT. It yields the protein CASSHRTGNEKLFF.

This chain uses TRBV7-6 with TRBJ2-1, with D perhaps TRBD1 (5 bases). Trimming removed 3 bases at V and 6 bases at J, with 9 bases between. The CDR3 extends over 13 amino acids. CDR1 is SGHVS and CDR2 is FNYEAQ in the germline V gene. CDR3 sequence reads: CASSFGRVNEQFF. DNA for the CDR3: TGTGCCAGCAGCTTTGGCAGGGTCAATGAGCAGTTCTTC.